This T cell receptor (beta chain) derives from a study of blood T cell repertoires in COVID-19. About the study: From the United States, Italy and Spain came samples of acute and convalescent COVID-19. PBMCs, B-cell-depleted T cells, or T cells provided the cDNA or gDNA that made up the material.

CDR1 SGHNT and CDR2 YYREEE come from the germline V gene (reference sequence). The CDR3 runs 14 residues. V lost 3 bases to trimming and J lost 2 bases; unmatched junction nucleotides: 2. This clone was detected once. Methods used by the authors: Reference gene primers were amplified, and this amplification served to estimate nucleated cell counts. Produced via immunoSEQ multiplex PCR; TCRdb's table is partial and in-frame only. The DNA was the basis for D and trimming; V, J and clone size are from that table. The sample lists 150,000 to 200,000 clones, around 84% occurring once. Input material: peripheral blood. This TCR derives from a woman in her 70s with COVID-19, enrolled during active disease. The genes are TRBV5-4 and TRBJ2-7, with 10 bases fitting TRBD1. The CDR3 DNA follows: TGTGCCAGCAGCTACGGACAGGGGGCCTACGAGCAGTACTTC. Its protein is CASSYGQGAYEQYF.